These 10 T cell receptor beta chains share one sample of origin, sequenced in a study of T cells after yellow fever vaccination. TCRdb reprocessed the 5' RACE reads with MiXCR, giving one entry per CDR3 protein. The sample lists 500,000 to 650,000 distinct CDR3 sequences; about a sixth were seen once. Specimen: PBMCs, collected more than 4 days after the first yellow fever vaccination. These receptors all stem from a man between 18 and 35 years old who received the YFV17D yellow fever vaccine.

The J gene is TRBJ1-2, the V gene TRBV6-1; the D is unclear. V was pared by 2 bases and J by 0 bases, with 10 bases between. Germline V gene data show CDR1 as MNHNS and CDR2 as SASEGT. This CDR3 is 15 amino acids long. The CDR3 nucleotides read TGTGCCAGCAGTGAATTTGGTGGAACTAACTATGGCTACACCTTC. Translation: CASSEFGGTNYGYTF.

The sample holds a few counts of this clonotype. This chain uses TRBV29-1 with TRBJ2-1, with D uncertain. This CDR3 contains 11 residues. CDR1 SQVTM and CDR2 ANQGSEA come from the germline V gene. Trimming took off 4 bases at V and 8 bases at J, with 9 bases between the two ends. The CDR3 DNA reads TGCAGCGTTGGGCTCCCCCATGAGCAGTTCTTC. Amino acid sequence: CSVGLPHEQFF.

The chain joins TRBV4-3 to TRBJ1-6; the D is unclear. Germline V gene lookup returns CDR1 LGHNA and CDR2 YSLEER. The CDR3 extends over 16 amino acids. Trimming took off 6 bases at V and 2 bases at J, with 14 bases between the two ends. The CDR3 DNA follows: TGCGCCAGCAGACCCACGTGGTTCGCCTATAATTCACCCCTCCACTTT. It codes for CASRPTWFAYNSPLHF.

This clonotype has a handful of counts. V and J are TRBV24-1 and TRBJ2-5; no clear D gene. Trimming removed 4 bases at V and 2 bases at J, with 10 bases between. This CDR3 contains 14 residues. In germline, CDR1 is KGHDR, CDR2 SFDVKD. The CDR3 sequence is CATSDPTAQETQYF. CDR3 sequence (DNA): TGTGCCACCAGTGACCCTACAGCTCAAGAGACCCAGTACTTC.

The chain recombines TRBV6-1 with TRBJ2-3, with D tentatively TRBD2 (6 bases). This CDR3 contains 15 residues. From germline, CDR1 is MNHNS and CDR2 SASEGT. The germline V and J ends were trimmed by 5 bases and 3 bases, with 15 bases remaining between them. The CDR3 sequence: CASSPVGGWTDTQYF. Here the CDR3 DNA reads TGTGCCAGCAGTCCCGTCGGGGGTTGGACAGATACGCAGTATTTT.

J is TRBJ1-1 and V is TRBV30; a possible D gene is TRBD1 (5 bases). Between the trimmed V and J ends, which lost 6 bases and 5 bases, there was a span of 13 bases. Germline values: CDR1 GTSNPN, CDR2 SVGIG (reference sequence). This CDR3 contains 12 residues. CDR3 in DNA: TGTGCCTGTCGCGGGGGTGGTACTGAAGCTTTCTTT. This sequence encodes CACRGGGTEAFF. Full variable domain (rest looked up from reference TRBV30 and TRBJ1-1): SQTIHQWPATLVQPVGSPLSLECTVEGTSNPNLYWYRQAAGRGLQLLFYSVGIGQISSEVPQNLSASRPQDRQFILSSKKLLLSDSGFYLCACRGGGTEAFFGQGTRLTVV.

The gene calls are TRBV27 and TRBJ2-7, with 8 bases identical to TRBD1. This CDR3 contains 16 residues. In germline, CDR1 is MNHEY, CDR2 SMNVEV (reference sequence). The CDR3 protein is CASSISTGAPSYEQYV. In nucleotides, the CDR3 is TGTGCCAGCAGTATATCGACAGGGGCCCCCTCCTACGAGCAGTACGTC.

This clonotype has ten or more counts. This chain uses TRBV7-2 with TRBJ1-2, with no clear D. This CDR3 is built from 15 residues. V gave up 0 bases and J gave up 4 bases, with 12 bases separating them. The germline gives CDR1 SGHTA, CDR2 FQGNSA. CDR3 amino acids: CASSLARSHAYGYTF. CDR3 DNA sequence: TGTGCCAGCAGCTTAGCGCGCAGCCATGCCTATGGCTACACCTTC.

V and J are TRBV28 and TRBJ1-1, with no clear D. Germline lookup yields CDR1 MDHEN and CDR2 SYDVKM. This CDR3 is 13 amino acids long. V was pared by 6 bases and J by 0 bases, with 8 bases between. The chain's CDR3 is CASRSEVNTEAFF. In DNA form, the CDR3 reads TGTGCCAGCAGATCGGAGGTGAACACTGAAGCTTTCTTT.

This clonotype was observed a handful of times. The chain joins TRBV5-1 to TRBJ2-2, with D maybe TRBD1 (6 bases). This CDR3 is 16 amino acids long. V lost 2 bases and J lost 1, with 12 bases in between. Germline CDR1 is SGHRS and CDR2 is YFSETQ. The CDR3 bases are TGCGCCAGCAGCTTAACGGACAGCTTGAACACCGGGGAGCTGTTTTTT. Translated, it gives CASSLTDSLNTGELFF.